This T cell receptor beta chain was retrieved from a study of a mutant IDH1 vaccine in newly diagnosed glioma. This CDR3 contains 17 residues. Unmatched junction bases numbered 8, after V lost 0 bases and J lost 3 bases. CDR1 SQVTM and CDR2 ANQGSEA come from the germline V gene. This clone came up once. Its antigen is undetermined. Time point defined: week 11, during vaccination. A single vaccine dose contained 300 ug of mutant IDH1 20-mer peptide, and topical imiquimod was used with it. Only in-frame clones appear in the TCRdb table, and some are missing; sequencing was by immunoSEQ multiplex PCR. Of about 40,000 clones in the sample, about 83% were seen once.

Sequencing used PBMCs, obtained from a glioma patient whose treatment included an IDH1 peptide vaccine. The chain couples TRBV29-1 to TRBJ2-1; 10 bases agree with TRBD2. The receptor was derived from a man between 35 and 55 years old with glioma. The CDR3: CSVEDLLGTSDYNEQFF. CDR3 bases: TGCAGCGTTGAAGATCTTCTAGGGACTAGCGACTACAATGAGCAGTTCTTC.